This section outlines one T cell receptor (beta chain) sequence together with its context. V lost 3 bases, J lost 3 bases, and 11 bases stayed unmatched. This CDR3 is built from 16 residues. Germline lookup yields CDR1 SGHVS and CDR2 FQNEAQ. The data were taken from a study of blood T cell repertoires in COVID-19. For the study at large: PBMCs, B-cell-depleted T cells, or T cells were the source of the cDNA or gDNA that made up the material.

Authors' processing steps: How many nucleated cells were present was estimated from reference gene primer amplification. Repertoires were generated with immunoSEQ multiplex PCR, while TCRdb's copy carries only in-frame clones and drops some. V, J and clone size reflect that table, while D and trimming were determined from the DNA. The sample has approximately 170,000 clones, roughly 90% seen once. V and J are TRBV7-8 and TRBJ2-7, with 7 bases identical to TRBD1. Sequenced material: peripheral blood. This clonotype originated in a woman aged 70 to 79 with acute or convalescent COVID-19. In nucleotides, the CDR3 is TGTGCCAGCAGCTTCCCGATGACAGGGTTGGGCTACGAGCAGTACTTC. Residues: CASSFPMTGLGYEQYF. The variable domain in full, with the rest retrieved from reference TRBV7-8 and TRBJ2-7, is GAGVSQSPRYKVAKRGQDVALRCDPISGHVSLFWYQQALGQGPEFLTYFQNEAQLDKSGLPSDRFFAERPEGSVSTLKIQRTQQEDSAVYLCASSFPMTGLGYEQYFGPGTRLTVT.